This section outlines one T cell receptor (beta chain) sequence together with its context. Its antigen is not known. The CDR3 sequence is 14 residues long. The V gene end was trimmed by 2 bases and the J gene end by 5 bases; junction bases not matched to a gene: 4. Germline V CDR1 and CDR2: SGDLS, YYNGEE. The record originates from a study of T cell clonotyping in hematopoietic cell transplantation. The method was immunoSEQ multiplex PCR; TCRdb's version includes in-frame clones alone and lacks a portion of them. Counted here are around 9,700 clones, around 90% occurring once; the ten biggest clones make up around 38%. General study findings and limits: Broader posttransplant TCR repertoire diversity was predicted by graft donor and pretransplant recipient Inverse Simpson Index values.

Here the sequenced sample was PBMCs, taken 180 days after allogeneic stem cell transplant. This clonotype originated in a male patient aged 55 to 69 who had an allogeneic stem cell transplant from an unrelated donor, so the T cells may come from the graft donor. Some clones in this sample may be carry-over from other donors' samples. The genes are TRBV9 and TRBJ2-7; TRBD2 aligns across 10 bases. CDR3 loop: CASSVSGGRDEQYF. CDR3 in DNA: TGTGCCAGCAGCGTTAGCGGGGGGCGCGACGAGCAGTACTTC.